These 16 T cell receptor beta chains were all obtained from the same sample, sequenced in a study of blood T cell repertoires in COVID-19. Only in-frame clones appear in the TCRdb table, and some are missing; sequencing was by immunoSEQ multiplex PCR. The table lists about 160,000 clones, approximately 85% of them singletons. Sequencing was carried out using peripheral blood. Every receptor here comes from a man at least 80 years old with COVID-19, enrolled during active disease.

V and J are TRBV2 and TRBJ1-5, with D uncertain. V was pared by 0 bases and J by 4 bases, with 7 bases between. The CDR3 runs 14 residues. CDR1 and CDR2 (germline): SNHLY, FYNNEI. In DNA, the CDR3 is TGTGCCAGCAGTGAAGCTGTGAGGAATCAGCCCCAGCATTTT. Translation: CASSEAVRNQPQHF.

The chain is built from TRBV11-2 and TRBJ1-4; 9 bases fit TRBD1. With V trimmed by 4 bases and J by 5 bases, 5 bases remained unmatched. Germline CDR1 and CDR2: SGHAT and FQNNGV. The CDR3 length is 15 residues. The CDR3 region is CASSWSGQGNEKLFF. DNA for the CDR3: TGTGCCAGCAGCTGGTCCGGACAGGGGAATGAAAAACTGTTTTTT. The whole variable domain, remainder taken from reference TRBV11-2 and TRBJ1-4, is EAGVAQSPRYKIIEKRQSVAFWCNPISGHATLYWYQQILGQGPKLLIQFQNNGVVDDSQLPKDRFSAERLKGVDSTLKIQPAKLEDSAVYLCASSWSGQGNEKLFFGSGTQLSVL.

The chain combines TRBV6-5 with TRBJ1-2; D not resolved. The CDR3 has 16 residues. The germline gives CDR1 MNHEY, CDR2 SVGAGI. Trimming left V 0 bases short and J 0 bases short, with 11 bases between. In nucleotides, the CDR3 is TGTGCCAGCAGTTACTCGATAGCGCCCACTAACTATGGCTACACCTTC. This codes for CASSYSIAPTNYGYTF.

The V gene is TRBV9, the J gene TRBJ2-3; 9 nucleotides match TRBD1. V shed 0 bases and J 4 bases; nucleotides not matched to a gene: 9. Germline V gene data show CDR1 as SGDLS and CDR2 as YYNGEE. The CDR3 totals 17 residues. The CDR3 loop is CASSVVAGTGIADTQYF. The CDR3 nucleotides read TGTGCCAGCAGCGTAGTCGCCGGGACAGGGATTGCAGATACGCAGTATTTT.

Remarks on this clone: Other DNA sequences of this sample code for an identical CDR3. The V gene is TRBV19, the J gene TRBJ1-5; the D gene is possibly TRBD1 (5 bases). Germline V gene sequence: CDR1 LNHDA, CDR2 SQIVND (reference sequence). The CDR3 is 17 residues long. Trimming cost V 4 bases and J 1 base, with 17 bases left between them. The CDR3 coding sequence is TGTGCCAGTAGTACCCGGGATCGGGGGGGGAGCAATCAGCCCCAGCATTTT. Residues: CASSTRDRGGSNQPQHF.

In DNA form, the CDR3 reads TGTGCCAGCTCAATGGACAGAGACTATGGCTACACCTTC. Encoded protein: CASSMDRDYGYTF. The genes are TRBV18 and TRBJ1-2; D is possibly TRBD1 (6 bases). CDR1 and CDR2 from the germline V gene are KGHSH and LQKENI. The V end lost 5 bases, the J end lost 3 bases, and 10 bases lay between the germline ends. The CDR3 covers 13 residues.

V usage is TRBV19 and J usage is TRBJ1-5; TRBD1 aligns across 9 bases. Germline CDR1 LNHDA, CDR2 SQIVND (reference sequence). With 0 bases clipped from V and 0 bases from J, the junction kept 12 bases outside the gene matches. This CDR3 is 20 amino acids long. The DNA for the CDR3 is TGTGCCAGTAGTATAGATAATCGCCGGGGACAGGGCTATAGCAATCAGCCCCAGCATTTT. Translating it yields CASSIDNRRGQGYSNQPQHF.

This clone was recorded only once. The chain couples TRBV27 to TRBJ1-2; D is perhaps TRBD1 (5 bases). The CDR3 runs to 14 residues. V lost 8 bases to trimming and J lost 0 bases, with 13 bases between them. CDR1 and CDR2 from the germline V gene are MNHEY and SMNVEV (reference sequence). The DNA of the CDR3 is TGTGCCAGCGGGGGGACTAATTCTAACTATGGCTACACCTTC. Translation: CASGGTNSNYGYTF.

The genes are TRBV10-1 and TRBJ2-7; tentatively, D is TRBD1 (6 bases). The CDR3 length is 16 residues. From germline, CDR1 is WNHNN and CDR2 SYGVQD (reference sequence). The ends were cut back, 11 bases at V and 6 bases at J, with 29 bases in the middle. The CDR3 reads CARTLCPGTITFEQYF. The CDR3 coding sequence is TGCGCCCGTACCCTTTGCCCCGGGACAATTACGTTCGAGCAGTACTTC.

The chain combines TRBV4-3 with TRBJ1-2, with D hard to call. V was trimmed by 0 bases and J by 8 bases, leaving 19 bases between them. The CDR3 length is 16 residues. Germline CDR1 reads LGHNA; CDR2 reads YSLEER. The CDR3 DNA reads TGCGCCAGCAGCCAAGACCCCCCGCCGGTTATTCTGGGCTACACCTTC. Translation: CASSQDPPPVILGYTF.

The rearrangement joins TRBV7-9 to TRBJ2-3, with D possibly TRBD2 on 5 matching bases. V lost 0 bases to trimming and J lost 2 bases, with 9 bases between them. The germline CDR1 and CDR2 sequences are SEHNR and FQNEAQ (reference sequence). The CDR3 length is 15 residues. The CDR3 is CASSLAAVFTDTQYF. The CDR3 region has the DNA TGTGCCAGCAGCTTAGCAGCGGTTTTCACAGATACGCAGTATTTT.

The rearrangement uses TRBV5-4 and TRBJ2-7; D possibly corresponds to TRBD1 (6 bases). Trimming removed 3 bases from V and 7 bases from J, with 17 bases in between. Germline values: CDR1 SGHNT, CDR2 YYREEE (reference sequence). The CDR3 has 14 residues. CDR3 region: CASSSGTLTGEQYF. CDR3 nucleotides: TGTGCCAGCAGCTCCGGGACACTGACAGGAGAGCAGTACTTC.

The chain joins TRBV5-1 to TRBJ2-3, with 10 bases matching TRBD2. CDR3 length: 17 residues. V trimming: 3 bases; J trimming: 14 bases; junction bases outside the gene matches: 21. CDR1 SGHRS and CDR2 YFSETQ come from the germline V gene. For the CDR3, the DNA is TGCGCCAGCAGCTCCCGCCCGGGAACAGCGGGGGGGTCCCTGAGGTATTTT. Amino acids: CASSSRPGTAGGSLRYF.

CDR3: CASSSEGNSNQPQHF. As DNA, the CDR3 is TGTGCCAGCAGCTCCGAGGGAAATAGCAATCAGCCCCAGCATTTT. The chain employs TRBV4-2 and TRBJ1-5; D gene ambiguous. This CDR3 contains 15 residues. Germline loops: CDR1 LGHNA, CDR2 YNFKEQ. Trimming took off 5 bases at V and 0 bases at J, with 11 bases between the two ends.

The V and J genes are TRBV12-5 and TRBJ2-7; D uncertain. Germline-derived CDR1 and CDR2 are LGHNT and FRNRAP. Deletions cut 4 bases from V and 2 bases from J, with 12 bases between. The CDR3 extends over 14 amino acids. Here the CDR3 reads CASGSLGHTYEQYF. The CDR3 DNA reads as TGTGCTAGTGGTTCGCTTGGGCATACCTACGAGCAGTACTTC. Combining the CDR3 with reference TRBV12-5 and TRBJ2-7 gives the whole variable domain DARVTQTPRHKVTEMGQEVTMRCQPILGHNTVFWYRQTMMQGLELLAYFRNRAPLDDSGMPKDRFSAEMPDATLATLKIQPSEPRDSAVYFCASGSLGHTYEQYFGPGTRLTVT.

V is TRBV6-1 and J is TRBJ1-5, with D uncertain. The CDR3 totals 13 residues. From germline, CDR1 is MNHNS and CDR2 SASEGT. The V end lost 3 bases, the J end lost 1 base, and 4 bases lay between the germline ends. The CDR3 loop reads CASSDLSNQPQHF. As DNA, the CDR3 is TGTGCCAGCAGTGACCTGAGCAATCAGCCCCAGCATTTT.